This TCR beta chain comes out of a study of Ad26.COV2.S vaccination and SARS-CoV-2 variants. Overall study: Enrollment placed the donor in the COV1001 Ad26.COV2.S trial arm.

Clones were sequenced by immunoSEQ multiplex PCR, and TCRdb holds only the in-frame ones, with some missing. The data contain 400,000 or so clones, 75% to 90% of them singletons. As regards this clone: The antigen remains unidentified.

J was trimmed by 5 bases and V by 3 bases; bases with no gene match: 8. The CDR3 has 14 residues. Germline V gene data show CDR1 as DFQATT and CDR2 as SNEGSKA (reference sequence). Study-wide points: Whether participants received vaccine or placebo, their non-spike TCR breadth was similar. Vaccinees showed greater spike-specific TCR breadth than placebo recipients.

As for treatment: 15 to 20 received Ad26.COV2.S at low or high dose, single or two shots; five or six received placebo; per-sample allocation not given. Sampling happened 63 days after the first vaccine or placebo injection. The study used a vaccine consisting of an Ad26 vector that expressed Wuhan-strain SARS-CoV-2 spike. Here the sequenced sample was peripheral blood, taken in a trial of Ad26.COV2.S vaccine versus placebo. This TCR was sampled from a person between 18 and 65 years old who received the Ad26.COV2.S COVID-19 vaccine or a placebo. The gene calls are TRBV20-1 and TRBJ1-2; 8 bases fit TRBD1. CDR3 amino acids: CSASVRDRRYGYTF. CDR3 nucleotides: TGCAGTGCTAGTGTTCGGGACAGGCGTTATGGCTACACCTTC.